This is a list of T cell receptor beta chains from one sample in a study of blood T cell repertoires in COVID-19. Using immunoSEQ multiplex PCR, the repertoire was profiled, and TCRdb retains in-frame clones only, with some absent. The sample shows a few hundred thousand clones, 80% to 90% of them seen only once. The source material was peripheral blood. The receptors here all came from a woman older than 75 with acute or convalescent COVID-19. Both conserved end residues are part of each CDR3. The D gene is left open where the match is weak.

V	length	J	D	DNA	CDR3
TRBV4-3	16	TRBJ1-3	-	TGCGCCAGCAGCCGATCAGTGGGGGGAATGGGGGACACCATATATTTT	CASSRSVGGMGDTIYF
TRBV29-1	13	TRBJ1-1	-	TGCAGCGTTGAGAGCGGGGGAAACACTGAAGCTTTCTTT	CSVESGGNTEAFF
TRBV3-1/TRBV3-2	16	TRBJ2-7	TRBD2	TGTGCCAGCAGCCAAGATCGAGCGGGAGGGTCCTACGAGCAGTACTTC	CASSQDRAGGSYEQYF
TRBV21-1	15	TRBJ2-5	-	TGTGCCAGCAGCAAAGCTAGCCGCGATAAAGAGACCCAGTACTTC	CASSKASRDKETQYF
TRBV7-4	12	TRBJ1-5	-	TGTGCCAGCACTCCTATTCATCAGCCCCAGCATTTT	CASTPIHQPQHF
TRBV19	15	TRBJ2-7	-	TGTGCCAGTAGTACCGTGAGCAGGGGTACCTACGAGCAGTACTTC	CASSTVSRGTYEQYF
TRBV25-1	14	TRBJ2-7	TRBD2	TGTGCCAGCAGTCCGGGACTAGCGCTATACGAGCAGTACTTC	CASSPGLALYEQYF
TRBV7-8	12	TRBJ1-2	TRBD1	TGTGCCAGCAGCACCGACAGGGGCGGCTACACCTTC	CASSTDRGGYTF
TRBV6-2/TRBV6-3	14	TRBJ1-6	-	TGTGCCAGCAGTTACAGCGTTCCTAATTCACCCCTCCACTTT	CASSYSVPNSPLHF
TRBV19	18	TRBJ2-1	TRBD2	TGTGCCAGTAGTATCGTTTTGGTAGCGGGAGCTCACGACAATGAGCAGTTCTTC	CASSIVLVAGAHDNEQFF
TRBV7-7	14	TRBJ2-5	TRBD1	TGTGCTAGCAGCTTTTCAGGGGGTTTAGCGACCCAGTACTTC	CASSFSGGLATQYF